The source of this T cell receptor (beta chain) is a study of yellow fever vaccine responses in identical twins. J was trimmed by 6 bases and V by 5 bases; bases with no gene match: 9. CDR3 size: 15 residues. CDR1 is PRHDT, CDR2 FYEKMQ, per germline (reference sequence). TCRdb ran MiXCR on the RT-PCR reads and lists one entry per CDR3 protein. This sample carries some 3,100 distinct CDR3 sequences, about 83% of them seen once, and the ten largest clones take under 2%. This sample comprised T cells from blood (PBMCs), unsorted or a sorted subset (not recorded which), obtained before or after yellow fever vaccination (not recorded which). V usage is TRBV13 and J usage is TRBJ2-5; 10 nucleotides agree with TRBD1. This clonotype was sampled from a young woman who received the yellow fever vaccine. The CDR3 DNA reads TGTGCCAGCAGCGCCCTCAGGGACAGGGGACAGACCCAGTACTTC. This gives the protein CASSALRDRGQTQYF.